This is a list of T cell receptor beta chains from one sample in a study of radiation and T cells in renal cell carcinoma. Clones were read by immunoSEQ multiplex PCR, and TCRdb kept only the in-frame ones, dropping some. The sample lists more than 120,000 clones; about 88% were seen once. The specimen comprised blood, sampled from a patient whose treatment included radiotherapy and nephrectomy. The receptors shown here come from a woman in her forties or fifties with renal cell carcinoma. The CDR3 runs from the conserved cysteine through the conserved F or W.

v_call: TRBV5-6; cdr3_aa: CASSRGQPYEQYF
v_call: TRBV27; cdr3_aa: CASSGLAGGLETQYF
v_call: TRBV4-3; cdr3_aa: CASSPRTSGGEGETQYF
v_call: TRBV5-1; cdr3_aa: CASSFGPGQETQYF
v_call: TRBV10-1; cdr3_aa: CASSGYTLGEQYF
v_call: TRBV18; cdr3_aa: CASSPNEGSQPQHF
v_call: TRBV5-6; cdr3_aa: CASSLPGLAGPQETQYF
v_call: TRBV4-3; cdr3_aa: CASSQSRGGSYGYTF
v_call: TRBV10-3; cdr3_aa: CAIGLDRGSNSPLHF
v_call: TRBV19; cdr3_aa: CASSTGARTEAFF
v_call: TRBV7-2; cdr3_aa: CASSLTGAGYEQYF
v_call: TRBV5-1; cdr3_aa: CASSSTDQDLSDTQYF
v_call: TRBV6-5; cdr3_aa: CASSEGGGNEKLFF
v_call: TRBV28; cdr3_aa: CASSHGLAGGQETQYF
v_call: TRBV5-4; cdr3_aa: CASSTGQTRNEQYF
v_call: TRBV5-1; cdr3_aa: CASSPQSYGYTF
v_call: TRBV30; cdr3_aa: CAWSKGTGGGYTF
v_call: TRBV9; cdr3_aa: CASSARGGDSLASPLHF
v_call: TRBV9; cdr3_aa: CASSPQSVGKETQYF
v_call: TRBV2; cdr3_aa: CASSERGVSGNTIYF
v_call: TRBV14; cdr3_aa: CASSQVGNTIYF
v_call: TRBV28; cdr3_aa: CASRTSGMRNEQFF
v_call: TRBV6-6; cdr3_aa: CASSFGQGARFQPQHF
v_call: TRBV28; cdr3_aa: CASTTGALYTIYF
v_call: TRBV19; cdr3_aa: CASSIVSRADYEAFF
v_call: TRBV15; cdr3_aa: CATSRTGRLTDTQYF
v_call: TRBV11-2; cdr3_aa: CASSLYNEQYF
v_call: TRBV9; cdr3_aa: CASSVGDLGGDQPQHF
v_call: TRBV7-2; cdr3_aa: CASTQANTEAFF
v_call: TRBV2; cdr3_aa: CASRKLAGVYNEQFF
v_call: TRBV5-1; cdr3_aa: CASSPGTSLEQYF
v_call: TRBV11-2; cdr3_aa: CASNMNTEAFF
v_call: TRBV7-2; cdr3_aa: CASSRGRLQETQYF
v_call: TRBV6-6; cdr3_aa: CASSGGFEKLFF
v_call: TRBV13; cdr3_aa: CASSLGPGGIGEAFF
v_call: TRBV7-9; cdr3_aa: CASSLVVVGNTIYF
v_call: TRBV7-2; cdr3_aa: CASSTSSGPEQYF
v_call: TRBV7-2; cdr3_aa: CASSLAGRTLSPLHF
v_call: TRBV5-8; cdr3_aa: CASSAGQPAATRAYEQYF
v_call: TRBV2; cdr3_aa: CASSRDRGYSQPQHF
v_call: TRBV25-1; cdr3_aa: CASSAPGVNTEAFF
v_call: TRBV7-2; cdr3_aa: CASSLAGANTGELFF
v_call: TRBV5-1; cdr3_aa: CASSLELAGVETQYF
v_call: TRBV7-2; cdr3_aa: CASSLAWWEPQHF
v_call: TRBV2; cdr3_aa: CASSVGPSYEQYF
v_call: TRBV28; cdr3_aa: CASSYPPGYEQYF
v_call: TRBV7-2; cdr3_aa: CASSLGTDNQPQHF
v_call: TRBV5-1; cdr3_aa: CASSVRGRGEAFF
v_call: TRBV5-5; cdr3_aa: CASSTGLAGASYQETQYF
v_call: TRBV10-1; cdr3_aa: CASSVVSGSVKDEQYF